Below, 15 T cell receptor beta chains from the same sample are listed, as sequenced in a study of T cell responses to AZD1222 COVID-19 vaccine. Profiling relied on immunoSEQ multiplex PCR, and the TCRdb table lists in-frame clones only, not all of them. The data contain 130,000 to 150,000 clones, about 91% of them singletons. Source: peripheral blood, taken on day 0 of AZD1222 vaccination. The receptors were gathered from an adult in good health.

The V and J genes are TRBV18 and TRBJ2-5; perhaps TRBD2 as D (5 bases). Trimming stripped 3 bases from V and 9 bases from J, with 14 bases between. Germline CDR1 KGHSH, CDR2 LQKENI. This CDR3 is 13 amino acids long. Here the CDR3 DNA reads TGTGCCAGCTCACCGCCCGGACTCGCGGCCCAGTACTTC. As protein: CASSPPGLAAQYF.

The rearrangement joins TRBV28 to TRBJ1-2; 9 positions agree with TRBD1. The germline CDR1 and CDR2 sequences are MDHEN and SYDVKM. The length of the CDR3 is 14 residues. V shed 5 bases and J 8 bases; nucleotides not matched to a gene: 9. CDR3 region: CASSTGQGSGGYTF. The DNA of the CDR3 is TGTGCCAGCAGTACAGGACAGGGGTCTGGAGGCTACACCTTC.

The chain is built from TRBV20-1 and TRBJ2-5; 9 bases map to TRBD2. Trimming took 3 bases from V and 0 from J; bases not matched to a gene: 5. Germline values: CDR1 DFQATT, CDR2 SNEGSKA (reference sequence). The CDR3 has 15 residues. CDR3 amino acids: CSASKAGGNQETQYF. The CDR3 nucleotides read TGCAGTGCTAGTAAGGCGGGGGGGAACCAAGAGACCCAGTACTTC.

This clone was counted a single time. The V and J genes are TRBV10-3 and TRBJ1-5, with D hard to call. Deletions cut 0 bases from V and 5 bases from J, with 8 bases between. CDR3 length equals 14 residues. Germline loops: CDR1 ENHRY, CDR2 SYGVKD. The CDR3 spells CAISESGSYQPQHF. The CDR3, as DNA: TGTGCCATCAGTGAGTCGGGCAGCTATCAGCCCCAGCATTTT.

The chain carries TRBV7-9 and TRBJ1-4; the match to TRBD1 covers 7 bases. This CDR3 has 17 amino acids. Losses at the gene ends were 2 bases for V and 3 bases for J; bases not matched to a gene: 9. Germline V CDR1 and CDR2: SEHNR, FQNEAQ (reference sequence). CDR3 protein: CASSLSGGGSANEKLFF. DNA for the CDR3: TGTGCCAGCAGCTTATCAGGGGGTGGGTCGGCTAATGAAAAACTGTTTTTT.

This clone was recorded once. The gene calls are TRBV13 and TRBJ1-2; TRBD1 might be the D (6 bases). Germline CDR1 reads PRHDT; CDR2 reads FYEKMQ (reference sequence). With 5 bases removed from V and 1 base from J, the gap between germline ends came to 14 bases. The CDR3 contains 15 residues. The CDR3 here is CASSPRTDLNYGYTF. CDR3 in DNA: TGTGCCAGCAGCCCCAGGACAGACCTTAACTATGGCTACACCTTC. Using reference TRBV13 and TRBJ1-2 for the parts outside the CDR3, the full variable domain is AAGVIQSPRHLIKEKRETATLKCYPIPRHDTVYWYQQGPGQDPQFLISFYEKMQSDKGSIPDRFSAQQFSDYHSELNMSSLELGDSALYFCASSPRTDLNYGYTFGSGTRLTVV.

The rearrangement links TRBV5-1 to TRBJ1-1, with 7 bases lining up with TRBD1. The V segment lost 1 base and the J segment 0 bases; nucleotides outside the gene matches: 3. The CDR3 has 15 residues. CDR1 is SGHRS and CDR2 is YFSETQ in the germline V gene. The CDR3 region has the DNA TGCGCCAGCAGCTTGAGACAGGGCATGAACACTGAAGCTTTCTTT. This codes for CASSLRQGMNTEAFF.

Points on this clone: This specimen includes other DNA sequences encoding the same CDR3. This chain joins TRBV5-4 and TRBJ2-1; TRBD2 matches 8 bases. The length of the CDR3 is 15 residues. CDR1 is SGHNT, CDR2 YYREEE, per germline (reference sequence). V trimming: 1 base; J trimming: 1 base; junction bases outside the gene matches: 1. In DNA, the CDR3 is TGTGCCAGCAGCTTGCGGGGGGGGTCCTACAATGAGCAGTTCTTC. It encodes CASSLRGGSYNEQFF.

The chain uses TRBV6-6 and TRBJ2-1; D remains ambiguous. The V gene lost 10 bases and the J gene lost 3 bases, with 7 bases spanning the gap. The CDR3 runs to 11 residues. Germline lookup yields CDR1 MNHNY and CDR2 SVGAGI (reference sequence). The CDR3 loop reads CATSDYNEQFF. CDR3 DNA: TGTGCCACCTCCGACTACAATGAGCAGTTCTTC.

This chain links TRBV6-6 with TRBJ2-1, with 9 bases that match TRBD2. CDR1 and CDR2 (germline): MNHNY, SVGAGI (reference sequence). The CDR3 is made up of 16 amino acids. Losses at the gene ends were 5 bases for V and 8 bases for J; bases not matched to a gene: 13. This CDR3 reads CASSPSRGGDLDEQFF. The CDR3 nucleotides are TGTGCCAGCAGTCCCTCGCGGGGGGGCGACTTGGATGAGCAGTTCTTC.

This clone has only a few counts. The rearrangement uses TRBV12-3 or TRBV12-4 and TRBJ2-1; TRBD1 aligns across 9 bases. CDR3 length equals 13 residues. The V and J ends lost 9 bases and 5 bases, in that order; junction bases with no gene match: 5. In nucleotides, the CDR3 is TGTGCCAGTGGACAGGGGCAGAACAATGAGCAGTTCTTC. Its translation is CASGQGQNNEQFF.

This chain uses TRBV5-5 with TRBJ1-1, with D unclear. V was trimmed by 2 bases and J by 0 bases, leaving 11 bases between them. CDR1 is SGHKS and CDR2 is YYEKEE in the germline V gene (reference sequence). This CDR3 region has 15 residues. CDR3 residues: CASSFLKGLNTEAFF. The CDR3 DNA sequence: TGTGCCAGCAGCTTTTTGAAAGGGTTGAACACTGAAGCTTTCTTT.

This clone has only a few counts. This sequence joins TRBV30 and TRBJ1-2; D is possibly TRBD1 (5 bases). The V gene lost 2 bases and the J gene lost 8 bases, with 21 bases spanning the gap. The CDR3 is 15 amino acids. Germline assignment: CDR1 GTSNPN and CDR2 SVGIG (reference sequence). CDR3 loop: CAWSRDRIEDEGYTF. The CDR3 DNA follows: TGTGCCTGGAGTAGGGACCGAATAGAGGATGAGGGCTACACCTTC. Full variable domain (outside the CDR3, taken from reference TRBV30 and TRBJ1-2): SQTIHQWPATLVQPVGSPLSLECTVEGTSNPNLYWYRQAAGRGLQLLFYSVGIGQISSEVPQNLSASRPQDRQFILSSKKLLLSDSGFYLCAWSRDRIEDEGYTFGSGTRLTVV.

This clone is a singleton in its sample. The chain's CDR3 is CASTLGGIIPEKLFF. In nucleotides, the CDR3 is TGTGCCAGTACCCTGGGAGGGATAATTCCTGAAAAACTGTTTTTT. The chain carries TRBV19 and TRBJ1-4; D uncertain. V gave up 7 bases and J gave up 7 bases, with 19 bases separating them. The CDR3 runs to 15 residues. Germline CDR1 reads LNHDA; CDR2 reads SQIVND (reference sequence).

V and J are TRBV5-1 and TRBJ1-2; D unresolved. V lost 0 bases to trimming and J lost 2 bases, with 8 bases between them. This CDR3 comprises 14 residues. CDR1 and CDR2 from the germline V gene are SGHRS and YFSETQ. In nucleotides, the CDR3 is TGCGCCAGCAGCTTGGGGGCCAGAAACTATGGCTACACCTTC. Translating it yields CASSLGARNYGYTF.